Shown below are 14 T cell receptor beta chains from a single sample sequenced in a study of T cell repertoires in ileal Crohn's disease. Profiling relied on immunoSEQ multiplex PCR, and the TCRdb table lists in-frame clones only, not all of them. The repertoire holds 13,000 to 15,000 clones, with 70% to 80% as singletons. As for time point: inflamed ileum from the surgical specimen. The sample taken for sequencing was ileal tissue. The receptors stem from an adult with Crohn's disease.

V usage is TRBV20-1 and J usage is TRBJ2-7; no clear D gene. Germline V gene lookup returns CDR1 DFQATT and CDR2 SNEGSKA (reference sequence). Deletions cut 3 bases from V and 3 bases from J, with 6 bases between. This CDR3 has 11 amino acids. CDR3 sequence: CSASANYEQYF. In nucleotides, the CDR3 is TGCAGTGCTAGTGCCAACTACGAGCAGTACTTC.

The gene calls are TRBV5-6 and TRBJ2-3, with D possibly being TRBD1 (6 bases). V lost 4 bases and J lost 2, with 17 bases in between. This CDR3 spans 16 amino acids. CDR1 is SGHDT and CDR2 is YYEEEE in the germline V gene. For the CDR3, the DNA is TGTGCCAGCAGCCTCTTGGGGGCGGGCGCCACAGATACGCAGTATTTT. Its translation: CASSLLGAGATDTQYF.

V and J are TRBV19 and TRBJ2-3; possibly TRBD1 for D (5 bases). Between the trimmed V and J ends, which lost 1 base and 4 bases, there was a span of 9 bases. The CDR3 contains 14 residues. CDR1 LNHDA and CDR2 SQIVND come from the germline V gene (reference sequence). In DNA, the CDR3 is TGTGCCAGTAGTATAGCAGGGAATGCAGATACGCAGTATTTT. It is translated as CASSIAGNADTQYF.

The chain links TRBV30 to TRBJ1-1; D not certain. Germline-derived CDR1 and CDR2 are GTSNPN and SVGIG (reference sequence). V was clipped by 3 bases and J by 0 bases, with 23 bases between them. This CDR3 has 18 amino acids. This chain's CDR3 is CAWRSQPHSAGMNTEAFF. Here the CDR3 DNA reads TGTGCCTGGAGGTCTCAACCGCACTCGGCAGGAATGAACACTGAAGCTTTCTTT.

The chain carries TRBV5-1 and TRBJ2-7; a weak D match, TRBD2 (6 bases). The germline CDR1 and CDR2 sequences are SGHRS and YFSETQ. Trimming removed 0 bases from V and 7 bases from J, with 14 bases in between. The CDR3 has 14 amino acids. The CDR3 protein is CASSLVSAGWEQYF. CDR3 coding DNA: TGCGCCAGCAGCTTGGTCTCGGCGGGGTGGGAGCAGTACTTC. Combining the CDR3 with reference TRBV5-1 and TRBJ2-7 gives the whole variable domain KAGVTQTPRYLIKTRGQQVTLSCSPISGHRSVSWYQQTPGQGLQFLFEYFSETQRNKGNFPGRFSGRQFSNSRSEMNVSTLELGDSALYLCASSLVSAGWEQYFGPGTRLTVT.

The chain is built from TRBV6-5 and TRBJ1-6, with D tentatively TRBD1 (6 bases). From germline, CDR1 is MNHEY and CDR2 SVGAGI. There are 15 residues in the CDR3. Trimming removed 6 bases at V and 7 bases at J, with 16 bases between. In DNA, the CDR3 is TGTGCCAGCAGACCCGGGAGGGGGGGCAATTCACCCCTCCACTTT. Its translation: CASRPGRGGNSPLHF.

This clone was counted only a few times. The rearrangement uses TRBV6-4 and TRBJ1-5; no firm D call. The germline V gene has CDR1 MRHNA and CDR2 SNTAGT. This CDR3 is 13 amino acids long. V lost 5 bases and J lost 2, with 7 bases in between. For the CDR3, the DNA is TGTGCCAGCAGTCCCTATGGCAATCAGCCCCAGCATTTT. Amino acids: CASSPYGNQPQHF.

The chain uses TRBV11-3 and TRBJ2-7; possibly TRBD1 for D (6 bases). CDR1 and CDR2 (germline): SGHNT, YENEEA. This CDR3 has 14 residues. Trimming removed 0 bases from V and 2 bases from J, with 8 bases in between. The CDR3 sequence: CASSLDGQTYEQYF. The CDR3 DNA reads TGTGCCAGCAGCTTAGATGGACAGACCTACGAGCAGTACTTC.

About this clone: Different DNA sequences within this sample yield the same CDR3. The chain joins TRBV2 to TRBJ1-1; D gene uncertain. Trimming shortened V by 1 base and J by 0 bases, and 3 bases separated the two germline ends. CDR3 length: 13 residues. Germline V gene sequence: CDR1 SNHLY, CDR2 FYNNEI. CDR3 sequence (DNA): TGTGCCAGCAGTGAAGGATTGAACACTGAAGCTTTCTTT. As protein: CASSEGLNTEAFF.

This clone was detected once. The V and J genes are TRBV6-1 and TRBJ2-3; unclear D gene. This CDR3 comprises 15 residues. The V end was cut by 2 bases, the J end by 4 bases, with 13 bases between. Germline CDR1 and CDR2: MNHNS and SASEGT. DNA of the CDR3: TGTGCCAGCAGTGAAAGGAGACTCCTTCCAGATACGCAGTATTTT. Translated: CASSERRLLPDTQYF.

The chain uses TRBV10-1 and TRBJ2-3; D is undetermined. V was clipped by 3 bases and J by 1 base, with 17 bases between them. The CDR3 consists of 17 residues. Germline V gene sequence: CDR1 WNHNN, CDR2 SYGVQD (reference sequence). CDR3 coding DNA: TGCGCCAGCAGTGATGAGGCCAGCGAAACCCGCACAGATACGCAGTATTTT. Its translation is CASSDEASETRTDTQYF.

This chain uses TRBV7-9 with TRBJ1-2; no clear D. Germline CDR1 reads SEHNR; CDR2 reads FQNEAQ (reference sequence). V was cut by 6 bases and J by 0 bases, with 17 bases left in between. The CDR3 length is 16 residues. CDR3 nucleotide sequence: TGTGCCAGCAGACCCGGACCCGAGATGACTAACTATGGCTACACCTTC. It specifies CASRPGPEMTNYGYTF.

This clone has a handful of counts. The J gene is TRBJ2-3, the V gene TRBV10-2, with unresolved D. This CDR3 contains 14 residues. V gave up 8 bases and J gave up 2 bases, with 14 bases separating them. Germline V lookup: CDR1 WSHSY, CDR2 SAAADI. The CDR3 bases are TGCGCCAGCGCCGACATATCCACCACAGATACGCAGTATTTT. It codes for CASADISTTDTQYF.

CDR3 nucleotides: TGTGCCAGCAGCCAAGCGAGCGGGGGGTCACCCTACGAGCAGTACTTC. Its translation is CASSQASGGSPYEQYF. The chain employs TRBV4-2 and TRBJ2-7; 9 nucleotides line up with TRBD2. The V gene end was trimmed by 1 base and the J gene end by 2 bases; junction bases not matched to a gene: 6. In germline, CDR1 is LGHNA, CDR2 YNFKEQ. The CDR3 is 16 residues long.